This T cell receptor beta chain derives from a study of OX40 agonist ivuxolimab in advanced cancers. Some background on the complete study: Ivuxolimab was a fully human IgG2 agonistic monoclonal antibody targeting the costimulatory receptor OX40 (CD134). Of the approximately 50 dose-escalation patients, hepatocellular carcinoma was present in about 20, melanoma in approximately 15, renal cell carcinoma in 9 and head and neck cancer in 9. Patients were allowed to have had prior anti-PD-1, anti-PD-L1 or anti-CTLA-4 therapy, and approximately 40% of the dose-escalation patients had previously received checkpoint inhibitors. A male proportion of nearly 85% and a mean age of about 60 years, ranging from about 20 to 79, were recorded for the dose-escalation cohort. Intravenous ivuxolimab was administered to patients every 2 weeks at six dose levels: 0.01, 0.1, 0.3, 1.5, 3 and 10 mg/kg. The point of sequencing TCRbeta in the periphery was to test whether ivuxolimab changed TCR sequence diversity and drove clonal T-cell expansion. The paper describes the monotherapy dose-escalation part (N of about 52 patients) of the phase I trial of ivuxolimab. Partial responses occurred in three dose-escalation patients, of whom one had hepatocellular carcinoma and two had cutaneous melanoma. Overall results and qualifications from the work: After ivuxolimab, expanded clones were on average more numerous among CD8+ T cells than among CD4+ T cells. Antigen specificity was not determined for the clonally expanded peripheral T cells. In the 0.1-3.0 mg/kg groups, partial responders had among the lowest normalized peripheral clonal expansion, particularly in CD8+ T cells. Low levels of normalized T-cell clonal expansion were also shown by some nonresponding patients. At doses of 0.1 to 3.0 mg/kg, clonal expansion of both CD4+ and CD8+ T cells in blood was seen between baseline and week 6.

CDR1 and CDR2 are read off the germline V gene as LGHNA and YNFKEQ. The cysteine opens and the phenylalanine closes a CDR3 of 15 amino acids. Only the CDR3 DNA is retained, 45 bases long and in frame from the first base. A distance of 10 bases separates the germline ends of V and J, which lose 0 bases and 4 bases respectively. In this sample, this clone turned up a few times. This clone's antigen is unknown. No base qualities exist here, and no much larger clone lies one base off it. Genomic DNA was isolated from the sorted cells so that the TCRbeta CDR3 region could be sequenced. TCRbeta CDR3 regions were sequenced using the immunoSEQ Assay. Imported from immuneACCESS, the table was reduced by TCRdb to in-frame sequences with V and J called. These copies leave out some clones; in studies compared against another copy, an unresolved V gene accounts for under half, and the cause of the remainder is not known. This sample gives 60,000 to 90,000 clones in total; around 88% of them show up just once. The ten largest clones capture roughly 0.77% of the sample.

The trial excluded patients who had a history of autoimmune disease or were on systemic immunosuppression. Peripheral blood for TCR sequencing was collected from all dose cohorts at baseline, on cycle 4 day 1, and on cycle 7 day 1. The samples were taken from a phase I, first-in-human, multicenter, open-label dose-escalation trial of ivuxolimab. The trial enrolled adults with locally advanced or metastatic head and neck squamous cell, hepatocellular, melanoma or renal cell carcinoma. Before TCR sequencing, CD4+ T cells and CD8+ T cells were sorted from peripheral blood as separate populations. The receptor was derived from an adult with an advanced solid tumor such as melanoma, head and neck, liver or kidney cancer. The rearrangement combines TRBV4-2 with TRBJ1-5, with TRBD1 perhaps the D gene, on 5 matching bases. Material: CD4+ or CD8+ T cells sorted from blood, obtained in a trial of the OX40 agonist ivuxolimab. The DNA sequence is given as TGTGCCAGCAGCCAAGACAGGGCGGGGAATCAGCCCCAGCATTTT. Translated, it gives CASSQDRAGNQPQHF.